Presented here are 8 T cell receptor beta chains from one specimen sequenced in a study of CD8+CD57+ T cells in acquired aplastic anemia. The study profiled TCR beta VDJ and CDR3 using genomic DNA as template. TCRdb ran MiXCR on the reads and lists one entry per CDR3 protein. Here the sample spans a few hundred thousand distinct CDR3 sequences, approximately 57% being singletons. Material: sorted CD4+, CD8+, or CD8+CD57+ T cells (not recorded which) from PBMCs. All receptors derive from a human donor with severe aplastic anemia or a healthy control (not recorded which).

The chain carries TRBV24-1 and TRBJ2-7; TRBD1 is a possible D gene (5 bases). V lost 11 bases and J 0 bases, leaving 16 bases between the germline ends. The CDR3 loop spans 14 amino acids. Germline lookup yields CDR1 KGHDR and CDR2 SFDVKD. Here the CDR3 DNA reads TGTGCCAGCAGCCCAGGGATAGGCTCCTACGAGCAGTACTTC. Its translation: CASSPGIGSYEQYF.

V gene TRBV7-8 combines with J gene TRBJ1-2, with D unclear. Germline CDR1 reads SGHVS; CDR2 reads FQNEAQ. Trimming removed 1 base at V and 3 bases at J, with 15 bases between. The CDR3 runs 16 residues. For the CDR3, the DNA is TGTGCCAGCAGCTTAGTGGGGTTTGGGAGGGACTATGGCTACACCTTC. It yields the protein CASSLVGFGRDYGYTF.

This clonotype showed up just a few times. The rearrangement uses TRBV3-1 and TRBJ2-5, with TRBD2 matching over 9 bases. Trimming removed 0 bases from V and 1 base from J; junction bases left unmatched: 6. The CDR3 spans 17 residues. Germline CDR1 reads LGHDT; CDR2 reads YNNKEL (reference sequence). The CDR3 DNA is TGTGCCAGCAGCCAAGATGGGGGCGGGGGGGGCCAAGAGACCCAGTACTTC. Protein product: CASSQDGGGGGQETQYF.

V usage is TRBV30 and J usage is TRBJ1-2, with D possibly matching TRBD1 (5 bases). This CDR3 has 12 amino acids. Germline V gene data show CDR1 as GTSNPN and CDR2 as SVGIG (reference sequence). V lost 3 bases and J 8 bases, leaving 13 bases between the germline ends. The CDR3 region is CAWSIAEGGYTF. Written as DNA, the CDR3 is TGTGCCTGGAGCATAGCTGAGGGGGGCTACACCTTC.

This chain uses TRBV20-1 with TRBJ2-2; possibly TRBD1 for D (6 bases). Germline V gives CDR1 DFQATT, CDR2 SNEGSKA (reference sequence). V shed 3 bases and J shed 0 bases, with 11 bases lying between them. The CDR3 is 15 amino acids. The CDR3 DNA reads as TGCAGTGCTAGTGAAGGGACATCGAACACCGGGGAGCTGTTTTTT. It encodes CSASEGTSNTGELFF.

This clonotype showed up just a few times. This chain connects TRBV7-9 to TRBJ2-3; possible D gene TRBD2, 5 bases. V shed 7 bases and J shed 0 bases, with 17 bases lying between them. The germline V gene encodes CDR1 SEHNR and CDR2 FQNEAQ (reference sequence). This CDR3 is 16 amino acids long. The CDR3 coding sequence is TGTGCCAGCATCCGCTCGGCGGGTTCTAGCACAGATACGCAGTATTTT. Its protein product is CASIRSAGSSTDTQYF.

V usage is TRBV29-1 and J usage is TRBJ1-1, with D possibly being TRBD1 (5 bases). Trimming took off 6 bases at V and 0 bases at J, with 23 bases between the two ends. Germline V gene data show CDR1 as SQVTM and CDR2 as ANQGSEA. The CDR3 length is 17 residues. The CDR3 nucleotides read TGCAGCGTCAAGGGGACGGGCCTCCGTTCAGTGAACACTGAAGCTTTCTTT. It yields the protein CSVKGTGLRSVNTEAFF.

In its sample, this clonotype was seen once. This CDR3 fails to terminate in the conserved phenylalanine or tryptophan, so it likely reflects a read error. The chain is built from TRBV19 and TRBJ1-1, with D perhaps matching TRBD1 (5 bases). The germline V gene encodes CDR1 LNHDA and CDR2 SQIVND (reference sequence). The CDR3 spans 12 residues. Trimming took 6 bases from V and 11 from J, leaving 16 bases between them. The CDR3 is CASRGTGGSAFL. DNA for the CDR3: TGTGCCAGTAGAGGGACGGGGGGTTCGGCTTTCCTT.